This T cell receptor (beta chain) was identified in a study of response to subunit inactivated influenza vaccine (dated by TCRdb to the late 2010s). Background for the entire study: Deep quantitative T cell receptor repertoire profiling was used in the study to track responses to a trivalent subunit inactivated influenza vaccine.

The receptor library was made with RT-PCR. The run used an Illumina HiSeq 2500. TCRdb passed the public sequencing reads through fastp at Q25 and MiXCR, retaining productive beta sequences. All rows with the same CDR3 protein become a single entry with the most common DNA and genes. The sample contains around 490,000 distinct CDR3 sequences, about 7.6% of them found a single time. Together, the top ten hold 10% to 15% of the sample. About this clonotype itself: This receptor's antigen is unknown. The record has no base qualities; no much larger clone is one base away.

Cut back by 4 bases and 3 bases, the V and J ends lie 13 bases apart. Its CDR3 holds 14 amino acids, cysteine through phenylalanine. Of the read, only the CDR3 DNA is kept; its 42 bases are in frame from base 1. Via the germline V gene, CDR1 is SGHRS and CDR2 YFSETQ. Here is what the overall study found, with its caveats: The authors suggested that each seasonal influenza vaccination may recruit only a limited number of new T cells.

The receptor was derived from a man aged 50 to 69 who received an inactivated influenza vaccine. Donor details come from another sample of the same person, matched by shared clones. The rearranged chain carries TRBV5-1 and TRBJ1-2; 5 matching bases give a weak D call of TRBD1. The source was PBMCs from blood, collected approximately 25 months after vaccination. This receptor has the CDR3 CASSPGTLDYGYTF. At the DNA level, the sequence is TGCGCCAGCAGCCCCGGGACGCTTGACTATGGCTACACCTTC.